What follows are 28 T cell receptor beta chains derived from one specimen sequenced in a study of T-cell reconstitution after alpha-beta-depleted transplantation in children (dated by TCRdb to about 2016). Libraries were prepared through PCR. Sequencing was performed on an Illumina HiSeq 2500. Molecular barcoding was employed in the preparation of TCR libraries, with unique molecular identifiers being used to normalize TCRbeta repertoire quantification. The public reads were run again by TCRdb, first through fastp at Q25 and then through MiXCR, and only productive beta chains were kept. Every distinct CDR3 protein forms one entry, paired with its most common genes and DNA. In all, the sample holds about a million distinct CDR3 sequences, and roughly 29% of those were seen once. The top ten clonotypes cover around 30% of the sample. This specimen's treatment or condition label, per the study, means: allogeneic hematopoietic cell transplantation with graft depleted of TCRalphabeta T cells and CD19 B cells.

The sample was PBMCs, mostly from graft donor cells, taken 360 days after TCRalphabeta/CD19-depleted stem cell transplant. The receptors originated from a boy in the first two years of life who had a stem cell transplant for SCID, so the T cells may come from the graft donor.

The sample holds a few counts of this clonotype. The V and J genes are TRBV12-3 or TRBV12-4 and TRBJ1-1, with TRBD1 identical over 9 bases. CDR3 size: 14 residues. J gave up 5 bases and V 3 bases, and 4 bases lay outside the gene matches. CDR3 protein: CASSFGTGLTEAFF. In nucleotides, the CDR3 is TGTGCCAGCAGTTTCGGGACAGGGCTGACTGAAGCTTTCTTT.

The CDR3 DNA is TGTGCCAGCAGTTTACTGCAATTAGACAATGAGCAGTTCTTC. This translates into CASSLLQLDNEQFF. The chain is built from TRBV12-3 or TRBV12-4 and TRBJ2-1; D gene unclear. The CDR3 sequence is 14 residues long. V lost 2 bases and J lost 5, with 10 bases in between.

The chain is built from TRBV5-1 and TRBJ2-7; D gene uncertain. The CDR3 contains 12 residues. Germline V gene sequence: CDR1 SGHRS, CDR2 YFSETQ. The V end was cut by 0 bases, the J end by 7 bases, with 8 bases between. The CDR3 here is CASSLVGMEQYF. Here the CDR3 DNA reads TGCGCCAGCAGCTTGGTGGGGATGGAGCAGTACTTC.

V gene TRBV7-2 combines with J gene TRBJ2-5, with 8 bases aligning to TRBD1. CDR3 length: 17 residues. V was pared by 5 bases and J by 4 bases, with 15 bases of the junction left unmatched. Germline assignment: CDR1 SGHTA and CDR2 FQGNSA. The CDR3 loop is CASSPRQAGGYGETQYF. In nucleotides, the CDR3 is TGTGCCAGCAGCCCACGCCAGGCAGGGGGCTATGGAGAGACCCAGTACTTC.

The DNA for the CDR3 is TGTGCCAGCAGTTTAGGGCAGGGGGATGAAGCTTTCTTT. This codes for CASSLGQGDEAFF. This rearrangement joins TRBV12-3 or TRBV12-4 to TRBJ1-1, with 7 bases lining up with TRBD1. The CDR3 runs to 13 residues. After removal of 1 base from V and 7 bases from J, the junction contained 3 bases not matched to a gene.

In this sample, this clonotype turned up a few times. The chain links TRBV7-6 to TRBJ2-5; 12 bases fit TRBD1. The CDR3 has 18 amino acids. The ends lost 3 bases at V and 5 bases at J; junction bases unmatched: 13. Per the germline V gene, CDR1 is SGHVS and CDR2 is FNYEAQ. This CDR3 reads CASSFSYRDRGPRETQYF. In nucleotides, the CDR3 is TGTGCCAGCAGCTTCAGCTACCGGGACAGGGGGCCTCGGGAGACCCAGTACTTC.

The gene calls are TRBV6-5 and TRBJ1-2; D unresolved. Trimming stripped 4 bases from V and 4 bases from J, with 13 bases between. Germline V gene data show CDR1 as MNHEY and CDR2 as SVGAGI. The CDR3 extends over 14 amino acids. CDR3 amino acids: CASSSTPGVYGYTF. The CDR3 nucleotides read TGTGCCAGCAGTTCCACTCCCGGGGTCTATGGCTACACCTTC.

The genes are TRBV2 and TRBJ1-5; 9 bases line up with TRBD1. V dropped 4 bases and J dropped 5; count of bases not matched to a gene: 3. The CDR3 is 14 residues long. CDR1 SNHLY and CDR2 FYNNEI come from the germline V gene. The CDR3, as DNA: TGTGCCAGCAGTGGGGACAGGGAGTATCAGCCCCAGCATTTT. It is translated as CASSGDREYQPQHF. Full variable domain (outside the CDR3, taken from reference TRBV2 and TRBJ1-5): EPEVTQTPSHQVTQMGQEVILRCVPISNHLYFYWYRQILGQKVEFLVSFYNNEISEKSEIFDDQFSVERPDGSNFTLKIRSTKLEDSAMYFCASSGDREYQPQHFGDGTRLSIL.

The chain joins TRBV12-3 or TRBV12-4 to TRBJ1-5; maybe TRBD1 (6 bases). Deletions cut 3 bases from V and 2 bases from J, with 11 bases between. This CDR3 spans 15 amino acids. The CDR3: CASSLGGHGNQPQHF. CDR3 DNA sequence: TGTGCCAGCAGTTTGGGGGGACACGGCAATCAGCCCCAGCATTTT.

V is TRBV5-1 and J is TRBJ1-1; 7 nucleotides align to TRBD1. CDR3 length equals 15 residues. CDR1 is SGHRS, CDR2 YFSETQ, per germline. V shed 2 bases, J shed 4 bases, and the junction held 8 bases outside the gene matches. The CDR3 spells CASSFAPGGGTEAFF. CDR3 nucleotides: TGCGCCAGCAGCTTCGCCCCAGGGGGGGGCACTGAAGCTTTCTTT.

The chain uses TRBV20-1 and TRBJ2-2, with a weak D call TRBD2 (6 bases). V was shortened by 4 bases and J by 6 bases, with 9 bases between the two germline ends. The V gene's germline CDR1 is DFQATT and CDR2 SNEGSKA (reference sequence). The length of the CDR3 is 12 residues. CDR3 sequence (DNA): TGCAGTGCTATCAGACTAGCCGGGGAGCTGTTTTTT. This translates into CSAIRLAGELFF.

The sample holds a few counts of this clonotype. The CDR3 spells CASSPGTSGAPNTGELFF. The CDR3 DNA reads TGTGCCAGCAGTCCCGGGACTAGCGGGGCCCCGAACACCGGGGAGCTGTTTTTT. The chain is built from TRBV12-3 or TRBV12-4 and TRBJ2-2; 13 positions agree with TRBD2. The CDR3 covers 18 residues. With 5 bases clipped from V and 0 bases from J, the junction kept 6 bases outside the gene matches.

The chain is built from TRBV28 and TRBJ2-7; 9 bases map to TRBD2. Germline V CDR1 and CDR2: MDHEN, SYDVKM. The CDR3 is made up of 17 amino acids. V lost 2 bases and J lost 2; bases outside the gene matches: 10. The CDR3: CASSLRPPGLATYEQYF. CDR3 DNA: TGTGCCAGCAGTTTACGTCCCCCGGGACTAGCAACCTACGAGCAGTACTTC.

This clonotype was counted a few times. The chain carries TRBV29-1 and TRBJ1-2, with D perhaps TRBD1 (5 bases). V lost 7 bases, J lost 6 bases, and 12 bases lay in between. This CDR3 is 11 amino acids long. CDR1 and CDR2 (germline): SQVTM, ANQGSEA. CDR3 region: CSAQESHGYTF. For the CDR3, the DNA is TGCAGCGCACAGGAGTCGCATGGCTACACCTTC.

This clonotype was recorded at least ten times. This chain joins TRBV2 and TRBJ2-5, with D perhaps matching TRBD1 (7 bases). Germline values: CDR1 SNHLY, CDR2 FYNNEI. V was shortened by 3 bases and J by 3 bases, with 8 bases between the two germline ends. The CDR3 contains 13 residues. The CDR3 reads CASSDRGEETQYF. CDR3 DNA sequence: TGTGCCAGCAGTGACAGGGGGGAAGAGACCCAGTACTTC.

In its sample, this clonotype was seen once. For the CDR3, the DNA is TGCAGTGCTAGGCCAGGGGGCTCAAGCTCCTACAATGAGCAGTTCTTC. Translating gives CSARPGGSSSYNEQFF. The chain combines TRBV20-1 with TRBJ2-1; 8 nucleotides match TRBD1. Germline V lookup: CDR1 DFQATT, CDR2 SNEGSKA (reference sequence). This CDR3 spans 16 amino acids. J lost 0 bases, V lost 3 bases, and 7 bases had no gene match.

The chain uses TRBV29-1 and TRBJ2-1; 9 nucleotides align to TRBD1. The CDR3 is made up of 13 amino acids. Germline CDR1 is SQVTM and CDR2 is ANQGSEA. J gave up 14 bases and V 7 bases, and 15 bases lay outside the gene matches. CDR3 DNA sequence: TGCAGCGGGACAGGGGTCCAAGGGGCGTTTGAGTTCTTC. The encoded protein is CSGTGVQGAFEFF.

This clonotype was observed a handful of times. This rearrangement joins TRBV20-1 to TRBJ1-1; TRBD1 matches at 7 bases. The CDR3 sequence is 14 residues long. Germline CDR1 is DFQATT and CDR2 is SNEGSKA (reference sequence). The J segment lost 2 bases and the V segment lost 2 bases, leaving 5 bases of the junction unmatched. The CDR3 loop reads CSARTNRGNTEAFF. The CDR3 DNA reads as TGCAGTGCTAGAACAAACAGGGGAAACACTGAAGCTTTCTTT.

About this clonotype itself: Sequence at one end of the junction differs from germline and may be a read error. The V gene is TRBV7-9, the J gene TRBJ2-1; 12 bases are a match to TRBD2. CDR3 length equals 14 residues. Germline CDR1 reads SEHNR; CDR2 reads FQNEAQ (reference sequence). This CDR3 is CPSSRTSGDYEQFF. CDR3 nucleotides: TGTCCCAGCAGCCGGACTAGCGGGGACTATGAGCAGTTCTTC.

CDR3 nucleotide sequence: TGTGCCAGCAGTTTTGGGGGAGGCGGTTCACCCCTCCACTTT. Its protein product is CASSFGGGGSPLHF. The chain combines TRBV12-3 or TRBV12-4 with TRBJ1-6; D is possibly TRBD1 (5 bases). The CDR3 length is 14 residues. Between the trimmed V and J ends, which lost 3 bases and 9 bases, there was a span of 12 bases.

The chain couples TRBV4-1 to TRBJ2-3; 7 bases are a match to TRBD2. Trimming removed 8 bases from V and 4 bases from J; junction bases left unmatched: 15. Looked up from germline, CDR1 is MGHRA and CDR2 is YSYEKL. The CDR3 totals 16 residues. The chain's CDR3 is CASSYSGLEGPDTQYF. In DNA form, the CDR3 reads TGCGCCAGCTCCTACTCAGGACTAGAAGGCCCAGATACGCAGTATTTT.

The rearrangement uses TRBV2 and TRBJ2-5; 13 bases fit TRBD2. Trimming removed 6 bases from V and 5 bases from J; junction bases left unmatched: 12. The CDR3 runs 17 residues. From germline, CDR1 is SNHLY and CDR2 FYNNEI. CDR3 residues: CASSRQGLAGAGETQYF. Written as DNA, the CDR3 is TGTGCCAGCAGCCGCCAAGGACTAGCGGGGGCTGGGGAGACCCAGTACTTC. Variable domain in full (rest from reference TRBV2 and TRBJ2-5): EPEVTQTPSHQVTQMGQEVILRCVPISNHLYFYWYRQILGQKVEFLVSFYNNEISEKSEIFDDQFSVERPDGSNFTLKIRSTKLEDSAMYFCASSRQGLAGAGETQYFGPGTRLLVL.

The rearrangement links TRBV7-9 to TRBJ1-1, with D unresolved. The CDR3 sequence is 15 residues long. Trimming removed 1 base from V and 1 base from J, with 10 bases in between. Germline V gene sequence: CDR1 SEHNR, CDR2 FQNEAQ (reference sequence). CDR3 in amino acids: CASSLGSAGNTEAFF. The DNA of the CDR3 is TGTGCCAGCAGCTTAGGCTCTGCGGGGAACACTGAAGCTTTCTTT.

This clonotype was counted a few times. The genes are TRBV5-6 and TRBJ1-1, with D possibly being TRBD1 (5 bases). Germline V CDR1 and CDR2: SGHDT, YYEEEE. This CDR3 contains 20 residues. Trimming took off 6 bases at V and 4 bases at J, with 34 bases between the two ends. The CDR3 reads CASTTRRTGPSRLRGTEAFF. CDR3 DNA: TGTGCCAGCACCACGAGGAGAACGGGACCGTCCCGCCTTCGTGGCACTGAAGCTTTCTTT.

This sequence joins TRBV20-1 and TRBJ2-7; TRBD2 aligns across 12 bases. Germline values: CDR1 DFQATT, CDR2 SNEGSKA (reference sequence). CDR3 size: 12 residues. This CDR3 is CILTSGGGEQYF. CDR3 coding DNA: TGCATCTTGACTAGCGGGGGTGGAGAGCAGTACTTC.

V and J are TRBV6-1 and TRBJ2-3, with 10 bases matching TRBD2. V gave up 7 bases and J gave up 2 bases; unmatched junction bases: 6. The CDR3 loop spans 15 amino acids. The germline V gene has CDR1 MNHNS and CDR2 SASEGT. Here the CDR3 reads CASTLAGANTDTQYF. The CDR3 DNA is TGTGCCAGCACCCTAGCGGGGGCAAACACAGATACGCAGTATTTT.

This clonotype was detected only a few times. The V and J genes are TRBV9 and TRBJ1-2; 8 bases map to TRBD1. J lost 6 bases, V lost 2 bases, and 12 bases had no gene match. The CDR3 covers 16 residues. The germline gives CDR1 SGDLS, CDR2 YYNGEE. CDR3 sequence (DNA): TGTGCCAGCAGCGTTCTGGGAGCCGACAGGGGAAATGGCTACACCTTC. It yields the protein CASSVLGADRGNGYTF.

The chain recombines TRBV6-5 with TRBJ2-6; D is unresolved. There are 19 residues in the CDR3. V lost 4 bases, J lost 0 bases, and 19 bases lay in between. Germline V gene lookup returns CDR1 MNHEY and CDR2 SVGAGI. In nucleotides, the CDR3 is TGTGCCAGCAGTTCCCTTGCTGGCGACTTTCCCTCTGGGGCCAACGTCCTGACTTTC. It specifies CASSSLAGDFPSGANVLTF.